The clone carrying this T cell receptor (beta chain) turned up a few times. What it binds is unknown. These data come from a study of blood T cells in healthy people across ages. Overall study findings and caveats: Reliance upon unsorted PBMCs precluded definitive naive versus antigen-experienced comparison.

With a J-beta primer mix and a sample-barcoded 5' primer, a second PCR ran 7 to 11 cycles. TCRdb fed the 5' RACE reads into MiXCR, producing one record per CDR3 protein. The sample has more than 1,000,000 distinct CDR3 sequences; around 27% are singletons. V was trimmed by 0 bases and J by 0 bases, leaving 9 bases between them. The CDR3 is 16 amino acids. The germline V gene encodes CDR1 SGDLS and CDR2 YYNGEE. This sample was also put to use in a study of T cells of mothers and their children. Per that paper: Inherited differences only slightly affect thymic shaping of TCR recombination output.

This rearrangement joins TRBV9 to TRBJ2-2; D gene ambiguous. The source is a girl aged 2-15 years in good health. The sequencing input was blood. The CDR3 sequence: CASSVAPSANTGELFF. The DNA for the CDR3 is TGTGCCAGCAGCGTAGCTCCCAGCGCGAACACCGGGGAGCTGTTTTTT.